The clone carrying this T cell receptor (beta chain) was seen a handful of times. The antigen remains undetermined. The entry originates in a study of beta chain features in type 1 diabetes. Points from the study as a whole: When cDNA is sequenced, cells with high TCR expression could be over-represented.

Isolated RNA was reverse transcribed in full, so expressed TCRB transcripts were sequenced. Only in-frame clones appear in the TCRdb table, and some are missing; sequencing was by immunoSEQ multiplex PCR. The sample lists some 410,000 clones, about 10% seen once, with about 0.042% in the top ten. The CDR3 has 12 amino acids. The J segment lost 11 bases and the V segment lost 3 bases, leaving 9 bases of the junction unmatched. The germline gives CDR1 GTSNPN, CDR2 SVGIG (reference sequence). Sequenced material: naive CD4+ T cells from blood. This receptor was identified in a woman aged 18-35 years in good health. This rearrangement joins TRBV30 to TRBJ1-1, with 7 bases that match TRBD1. As DNA, the CDR3 is TGTGCCTGGAGCACAGGGGCTAGGTCGGCTTTCTTT. Translated: CAWSTGARSAFF.